The 17 T cell receptor beta chains reported below all come from one sample, sequenced in a study of blood T cell repertoires in COVID-19. The protocol was immunoSEQ multiplex PCR, while the TCRdb copy is restricted to in-frame clones and leaves out a portion. The data contain approximately 180,000 clones, approximately 87% of them singletons. The sample consisted of peripheral blood. Receptors originate from a man aged 40-49 years with active or convalescent COVID-19.

V usage is TRBV6-5 and J usage is TRBJ2-7; no definite D call. Between the trimmed V and J ends, which lost 6 bases and 0 bases, there was a span of 6 bases. Germline V gives CDR1 MNHEY, CDR2 SVGAGI. The CDR3 spans 12 residues. The chain's CDR3 is CASRENSYEQYF. CDR3 nucleotide sequence: TGTGCCAGCAGAGAGAACTCCTACGAGCAGTACTTC.

This clone has a single count. This chain links TRBV5-8 with TRBJ1-2; 7 positions match TRBD1. V trimming: 0 bases; J trimming: 2 bases; junction bases outside the gene matches: 7. The CDR3 totals 16 residues. Per the germline V gene, CDR1 is SGHTS and CDR2 is YDEGEE. The CDR3 reads CASSLGNRGTNYGYTF. For the CDR3, the DNA is TGTGCCAGCAGCTTGGGGAACAGGGGAACGAACTATGGCTACACCTTC.

The chain combines TRBV4-1 with TRBJ1-6; no definite D call. Deletions cut 1 base from V and 5 bases from J, with 12 bases between. CDR1 is MGHRA and CDR2 is YSYEKL in the germline V gene. The length of the CDR3 is 16 residues. The CDR3 DNA is TGCGCCAGCAGCCAAGGGCGAAACAGAGATAATTCACCCCTCCACTTT. Residues: CASSQGRNRDNSPLHF.

This clone appeared a few times. In DNA, the CDR3 is TGTGCCAGCAGCTTGGCAGGAGCAGGGGGCTACGAGCAGTACTTC. Protein product: CASSLAGAGGYEQYF. The chain links TRBV5-5 to TRBJ2-7; 7 bases line up with TRBD1. The CDR3 is 15 amino acids. Unmatched junction bases numbered 6, after V lost 0 bases and J lost 3 bases. Germline V gene sequence: CDR1 SGHKS, CDR2 YYEKEE (reference sequence). The whole variable domain, filled in from reference TRBV5-5 and TRBJ2-7, reads DAGVTQSPTHLIKTRGQQVTLRCSPISGHKSVSWYQQVLGQGPQFIFQYYEKEERGRGNFPDRFSARQFPNYSSELNVNALLLGDSALYLCASSLAGAGGYEQYFGPGTRLTVT.

This clone was found once. The chain combines TRBV4-2 with TRBJ2-3, with TRBD2 matching 13 bases. Looked up from germline, CDR1 is LGHNA and CDR2 is YNFKEQ. J gave up 2 bases and V 4 bases, and 3 bases lay outside the gene matches. This CDR3 contains 16 residues. CDR3 sequence reads: CASSLTSGGTTDTQYF. The CDR3 DNA is TGTGCCAGCAGCCTGACTAGCGGGGGGACCACAGATACGCAGTATTTT.

This clone appeared a few times. The chain carries TRBV7-9 and TRBJ1-2; TRBD1 aligns across 7 bases. The junction had 17 bases not matched to a gene; V was cut back by 4 bases and J by 6 bases. Germline CDR1 and CDR2: SEHNR and FQNEAQ (reference sequence). This CDR3 has 17 residues. This chain's CDR3 is CASSYPTPRQGRNGYTF. CDR3 nucleotide sequence: TGTGCCAGCAGCTATCCCACACCAAGACAGGGAAGGAATGGCTACACCTTC.

J is TRBJ2-7 and V is TRBV5-6, with D perhaps TRBD1 (6 bases). This CDR3 has 12 residues. Germline V gives CDR1 SGHDT, CDR2 YYEEEE. V shed 6 bases and J shed 7 bases, with 14 bases lying between them. The CDR3 nucleotides are TGTGCCAGCACCCTCAGGGGCAGTGAGCAGTACTTC. Translating it yields CASTLRGSEQYF.

The rearrangement uses TRBV2 and TRBJ1-1, with D uncertain. CDR1 is SNHLY, CDR2 FYNNEI, per germline. The V gene lost 10 bases and the J gene lost 8 bases, with 20 bases spanning the gap. The CDR3 runs to 13 residues. In DNA, the CDR3 is TGTGCCACCCAGTTTGGAGGGAGGAAGGAAGCTTTCTTT. This gives the protein CATQFGGRKEAFF. Together with reference TRBV2 and TRBJ1-1, the CDR3 gives the full variable domain: EPEVTQTPSHQVTQMGQEVILRCVPISNHLYFYWYRQILGQKVEFLVSFYNNEISEKSEIFDDQFSVERPDGSNFTLKIRSTKLEDSAMYFCATQFGGRKEAFFGQGTRLTVV.

The V call is TRBV7-3, the J call TRBJ1-6; no firm D call. The CDR3 loop spans 13 amino acids. The V gene lost 5 bases and the J gene lost 7 bases, with 9 bases spanning the gap. Germline CDR1 is SGHTA and CDR2 is FQGTGA. The CDR3 DNA reads TGTGCCAGCAGCCTTTACATGAATTCACCCCTCCACTTT. This codes for CASSLYMNSPLHF.

On this clone itself: The DNA is left out, because the CDR3 cannot be placed on it with certainty; the CDR3 is given as TCRdb lists it. This sequence joins TRBV7-9 and TRBJ1-3; the table assigns TRBD1, which was not confirmed against the DNA. From its first to its last residue, the CDR3 has 11 amino acids. Germline V gene lookup returns CDR1 SEHNR and CDR2 FQNEAQ (reference sequence). CDR3 residues: CASSVGQGSHF.

The rearrangement uses TRBV10-2 and TRBJ1-5; no clear D. This CDR3 contains 15 residues. V was pared by 3 bases and J by 3 bases, with 12 bases between. The germline V gene encodes CDR1 WSHSY and CDR2 SAAADI. The CDR3 region is CASSERREFNQPQHF. CDR3 nucleotides: TGCGCCAGCAGTGAAAGGAGAGAGTTCAATCAGCCCCAGCATTTT.

The gene calls are TRBV24-1 and TRBJ2-1; possibly TRBD2 for D (7 bases). This CDR3 contains 15 residues. In germline, CDR1 is KGHDR, CDR2 SFDVKD. V was trimmed by 4 bases and J by 5 bases, leaving 14 bases between them. The CDR3 loop reads CATSDGGGPNNEQFF. Written as DNA, the CDR3 is TGTGCCACCAGTGACGGCGGGGGCCCTAACAATGAGCAGTTCTTC.

CDR3 nucleotides: TGTGCCAGCAGCTTAGAGGGACTAGCCTATACGCAGTATTTT. It translates to CASSLEGLAYTQYF. V gene TRBV11-2 combines with J gene TRBJ2-3; 9 nucleotides match TRBD2. The CDR3 is made up of 14 amino acids. Trimming at V came to 0 bases and at J to 7 bases, leaving 2 bases not matched to a gene. Germline loops: CDR1 SGHAT, CDR2 FQNNGV. The full variable domain, its missing parts supplied by reference TRBV11-2 and TRBJ2-3, is EAGVAQSPRYKIIEKRQSVAFWCNPISGHATLYWYQQILGQGPKLLIQFQNNGVVDDSQLPKDRFSAERLKGVDSTLKIQPAKLEDSAVYLCASSLEGLAYTQYFGPGTRLTVL.

The chain carries TRBV24-1 and TRBJ2-1, with 10 bases fitting TRBD1. V shed 4 bases, J shed 7 bases, and the junction held 3 bases outside the gene matches. The germline V gene encodes CDR1 KGHDR and CDR2 SFDVKD. This CDR3 comprises 14 residues. CDR3 DNA: TGTGCCACCAGTGAGGGACAGGGGTGGAATGAGCAGTTCTTC. Protein sequence: CATSEGQGWNEQFF.

The gene calls are TRBV15 and TRBJ1-1; 8 bases are shared with TRBD1. The junction had 6 bases not matched to a gene; V was cut back by 5 bases and J by 1 base. The CDR3 totals 15 residues. Per the germline V gene, CDR1 is LNHNV and CDR2 is YYDKDF (reference sequence). The CDR3 coding sequence is TGTGCCACCAGCGCACACAGGGGGAGGAACACTGAAGCTTTCTTT. Its protein is CATSAHRGRNTEAFF.

The gene calls are TRBV9 and TRBJ2-1; 9 bases fit TRBD1. Germline trimming cut 0 bases from V and 7 bases from J; bases unmatched to any gene: 5. Germline V CDR1 and CDR2: SGDLS, YYNGEE. The CDR3 totals 15 residues. This CDR3 is CASSVATGGLNEQFF. The CDR3 DNA is TGTGCCAGCAGCGTAGCGACAGGGGGGCTGAATGAGCAGTTCTTC.

V gene TRBV27 combines with J gene TRBJ1-3; D not certain. Looked up from germline, CDR1 is MNHEY and CDR2 is SMNVEV (reference sequence). V was trimmed by 5 bases and J by 2 bases, leaving 7 bases between them. This CDR3 has 13 residues. The CDR3 sequence is CASSPSPGNTIYF. The CDR3 nucleotides are TGTGCCAGCAGTCCTAGCCCTGGAAACACCATATATTTT.